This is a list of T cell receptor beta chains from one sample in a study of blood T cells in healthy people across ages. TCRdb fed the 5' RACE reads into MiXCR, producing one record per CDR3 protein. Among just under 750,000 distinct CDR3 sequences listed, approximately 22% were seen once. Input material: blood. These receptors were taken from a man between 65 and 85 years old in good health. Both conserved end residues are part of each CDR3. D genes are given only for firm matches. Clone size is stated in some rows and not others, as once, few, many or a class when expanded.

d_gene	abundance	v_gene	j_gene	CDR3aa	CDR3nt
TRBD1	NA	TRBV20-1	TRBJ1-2	CSASQGAGGYGYTF	TGCAGTGCTTCTCAGGGGGCCGGAGGCTATGGCTACACCTTC
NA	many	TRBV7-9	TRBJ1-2	CASSPRTNYGYTF	TGTGCCAGCAGCCCTAGGACTAACTATGGCTACACCTTC
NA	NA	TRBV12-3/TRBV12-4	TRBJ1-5	CASSLEERPQHF	TGTGCCAGCAGCTTAGAAGAGCGGCCCCAGCATTTT
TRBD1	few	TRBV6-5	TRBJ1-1	CASSGQTGSNTEAFF	TGTGCCAGCAGTGGCCAGACAGGGTCAAACACTGAAGCTTTCTTT
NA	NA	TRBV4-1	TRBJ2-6	CASRGVSGANVLTF	TGCGCCAGCAGAGGGGTGTCCGGGGCCAACGTCCTGACTTTC
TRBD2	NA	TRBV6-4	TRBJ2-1	CASSDSVGLADNEQFF	TGTGCCAGCAGTGACTCCGTAGGGCTAGCGGACAATGAGCAGTTCTTC
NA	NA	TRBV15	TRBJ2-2	CATSTGTVNTGELFF	TGTGCCACCAGCACCGGGACTGTGAACACCGGGGAGCTGTTTTTT
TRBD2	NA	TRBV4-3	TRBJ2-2	CASSQASGRTTGELFF	TGCGCCAGCAGCCAAGCTAGCGGGAGGACCACCGGGGAGCTGTTTTTT
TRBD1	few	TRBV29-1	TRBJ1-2	CSVSRQGENYGYTF	TGCAGCGTTTCCCGACAGGGTGAAAACTATGGCTACACCTTC
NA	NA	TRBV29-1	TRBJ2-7	CSAVEDTYEQYF	TGCAGCGCTGTGGAGGACACCTACGAGCAGTACTTC
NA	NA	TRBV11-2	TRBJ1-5	CASSLRVGAENQPQHF	TGTGCCAGCAGCTTACGCGTAGGGGCCGAGAATCAGCCCCAGCATTTT
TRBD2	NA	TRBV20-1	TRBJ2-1	CSAIAGGLNEQFF	TGCAGTGCTATAGCGGGGGGCCTTAATGAGCAGTTCTTC
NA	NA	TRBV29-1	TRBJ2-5	CSVAPLLVPETQYF	TGCAGCGTTGCCCCACTACTAGTTCCGGAGACCCAGTACTTC
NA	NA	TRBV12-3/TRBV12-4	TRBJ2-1	CASSLVLPSYNEQFF	TGTGCCAGCAGTTTGGTACTTCCCTCCTACAATGAGCAGTTCTTC
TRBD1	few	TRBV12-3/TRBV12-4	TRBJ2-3	CASRPGQGSGTDTQYF	TGTGCCAGCAGACCCGGACAGGGGAGTGGCACAGATACGCAGTATTTT
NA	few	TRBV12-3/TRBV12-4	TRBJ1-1	CASSLGPQGNTEAFF	TGTGCCAGCAGTTTAGGGCCCCAGGGGAACACTGAAGCTTTCTTT
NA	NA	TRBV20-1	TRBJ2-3	CSARDLGAGLSTDTQYF	TGCAGTGCTAGAGATCTCGGGGCAGGGCTAAGCACAGATACGCAGTATTTT
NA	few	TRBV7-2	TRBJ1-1	CASSSQVANTEAFF	TGTGCCAGCAGCTCGCAGGTGGCGAACACTGAAGCTTTCTTT
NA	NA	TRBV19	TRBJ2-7	CASSGGQPFSYEQYF	TGTGCCAGTAGCGGGGGACAGCCGTTCTCCTACGAGCAGTACTTC
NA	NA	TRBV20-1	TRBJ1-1	CSAQGSPGDTEAFF	TGCAGTGCGCAGGGATCCCCGGGGGACACTGAAGCTTTCTTT
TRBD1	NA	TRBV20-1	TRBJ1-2	CSAFGTGDTNYGYTF	TGCAGTGCTTTTGGGACAGGGGATACGAACTATGGCTACACCTTC
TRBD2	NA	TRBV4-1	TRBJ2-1	CASSQEGSGRSQQFF	TGCGCCAGCAGCCAAGAGGGTAGCGGGAGATCTCAGCAGTTCTTC
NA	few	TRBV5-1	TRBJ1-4	CASSLAGGPAEKLFF	TGCGCCAGCAGCTTGGCCGGGGGCCCAGCCGAAAAACTGTTTTTT
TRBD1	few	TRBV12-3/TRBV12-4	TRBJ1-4	CASSLRQGNEKLFF	TGTGCCAGCAGTTTAAGACAGGGGAATGAAAAACTGTTTTTT
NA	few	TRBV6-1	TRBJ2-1	CASFTYNEQFF	TGTGCCAGTTTTACCTACAATGAGCAGTTCTTC
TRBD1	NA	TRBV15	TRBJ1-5	CATSSWDRGFDQPQHF	TGTGCCACCAGCAGTTGGGACAGGGGATTCGATCAGCCCCAGCATTTT
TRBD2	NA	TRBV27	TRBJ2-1	CASSLWTSGTEQFF	TGTGCCAGCAGTTTATGGACTAGCGGGACCGAGCAGTTCTTC
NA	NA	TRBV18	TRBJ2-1	CASSLQEYNEQFF	TGTGCCAGCTCACTACAGGAGTACAATGAGCAGTTCTTC
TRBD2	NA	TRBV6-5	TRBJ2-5	CASSETSGFQETQYF	TGTGCCAGCAGTGAGACTAGCGGGTTCCAAGAGACCCAGTACTTC
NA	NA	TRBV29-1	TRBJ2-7	CSVILSSYEQYF	TGCAGCGTGATACTGAGCTCCTACGAGCAGTACTTC
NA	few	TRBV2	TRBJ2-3	CASRSYRDTQYF	TGTGCCAGCAGGAGCTACCGAGATACGCAGTATTTT
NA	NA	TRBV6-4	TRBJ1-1	CASRDGGAAFF	TGTGCCAGCAGAGACGGGGGGGCGGCTTTCTTT
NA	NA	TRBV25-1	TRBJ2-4	CASSEGGGSKNIQYF	TGTGCCAGCAGTGAAGGAGGGGGGTCCAAAAACATTCAGTACTTC
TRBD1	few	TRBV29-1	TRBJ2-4	CSVEAHRGDIQYF	TGCAGCGTTGAAGCGCACAGGGGAGACATTCAGTACTTC
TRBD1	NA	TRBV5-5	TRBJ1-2	CASSLSDRVSYGYTF	TGTGCCAGCAGCTTGTCGGACAGGGTCTCCTATGGCTACACCTTC
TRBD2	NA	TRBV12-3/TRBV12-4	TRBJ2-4	CASSRTAGLARTGAKNIQYF	TGTGCCAGCAGCCGTACTGCGGGACTAGCCCGCACGGGAGCCAAAAACATTCAGTACTTC
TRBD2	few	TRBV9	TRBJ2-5	CASSVSGRPQETQYF	TGTGCCAGCAGCGTTAGCGGGAGACCCCAAGAGACCCAGTACTTC
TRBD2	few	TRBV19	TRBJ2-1	CASRTSGSLSSYNEQFF	TGTGCCAGTAGGACTAGCGGGAGCCTCAGCTCCTACAATGAGCAGTTCTTC